This T cell receptor beta chain derives from a study of cytomegalovirus exposure and HLA in healthy donors. PCR used 60 Vbeta primers and 13 Jbeta primers. Produced via immunoSEQ multiplex PCR; TCRdb's table is partial and in-frame only. The sample table sets out 200,000 to 250,000 clones. CDR3 length equals 15 residues. Germline lookup yields CDR1 LNHDA and CDR2 SQIVND (reference sequence). The V end was cut by 3 bases, the J end by 1 base, with 9 bases between. Sequencing input: PBMCs. This TCR came from a girl aged 2 to 9 in good health and CMV-seropositive. The J gene is TRBJ2-2, the V gene TRBV19; the D gene is possibly TRBD1 (5 bases). The CDR3 sequence: CASSIGRVNTGELFF. The CDR3 region has the DNA TGTGCCAGTAGTATCGGCAGGGTGAACACCGGGGAGCTGTTTTTT.